This T cell receptor beta chain was sequenced during a study of blood T cell repertoires in COVID-19. About the study: Samples representing acute and convalescent COVID-19 were sourced from the United States, Italy and Spain. PBMCs, B-cell-depleted T cells, or T cells provided the cDNA or gDNA that made up the material.

Data came from immunoSEQ multiplex PCR; TCRdb stores just in-frame clones and leaves some out. The repertoire has some 290,000 clones, about 86% of them found once; the top ten carry around 2.9%. Germline trimming cut 4 bases from V and 12 bases from J; bases unmatched to any gene: 10. CDR3 length: 14 residues. Germline values: CDR1 SGHRS, CDR2 YFSETQ. The sequencing input was peripheral blood. This clonotype was sampled from a woman aged 60-75 years with active or convalescent COVID-19. V gene TRBV5-1 combines with J gene TRBJ1-2; TRBD1 matches at 12 bases. The CDR3 DNA sequence: TGCGCCAGCAGCGACTCCGGGACAGGGGGCGCGAACACCTTC. Translated, it gives CASSDSGTGGANTF. Full variable domain (missing parts from reference TRBV5-1 and TRBJ1-2): KAGVTQTPRYLIKTRGQQVTLSCSPISGHRSVSWYQQTPGQGLQFLFEYFSETQRNKGNFPGRFSGRQFSNSRSEMNVSTLELGDSALYLCASSDSGTGGANTFGSGTRLTVV.